This T cell receptor beta chain was sequenced in a study of T cell repertoires in cytomegalovirus infection. Study-wide results and limits: Of the TCR beta families, the public ones yielded a cumulative frequency that identified carriers of CMV plus the relevant HLA.

The V gene lost 6 bases and the J gene lost 1 base, with 13 bases spanning the gap. Germline V gene sequence: CDR1 LNHNV, CDR2 YYDKDF (reference sequence). This CDR3 has 15 residues. With regard to this clonotype: The antigen is not known.

TCRdb redid the calling of the reads with MiXCR, one entry per CDR3 protein. Of around 300,000 distinct CDR3 sequences listed, 20% to 25% were seen once; the top ten hold more than 10%. The clonotype originates from a human donor in good health (CMV status not recorded). Some clones in this sample may be carry-over from other donors' samples. This chain links TRBV15 with TRBJ1-5; no firm D call. The material was cultured PBMCs, obtained from culture after CMV antigen stimulation. CDR3 sequence: CATRGSLRSNQPQHF. DNA for the CDR3: TGTGCCACCAGAGGGTCACTAAGGAGCAATCAGCCCCAGCATTTT.